This record covers a single T cell receptor beta chain. The data stem from a study of cytomegalovirus exposure and HLA in healthy donors. The PCR contained 60 Vbeta and 13 Jbeta primers. Profiling relied on immunoSEQ multiplex PCR, and the TCRdb table lists in-frame clones only, not all of them. The table includes about 100,000 clones, more than 60% detected once. This CDR3 comprises 16 residues. Unmatched junction bases numbered 12, after V lost 5 bases and J lost 3 bases. Germline V gene data show CDR1 as ENHRY and CDR2 as SYGVKD. Input material: PBMCs. The clonotype was recovered from a female donor in good health and CMV-seropositive. V is TRBV10-3 and J is TRBJ1-2; TRBD1 matches at 7 bases. The CDR3 region has the DNA TGTGCCATCAGTCGATCCCGAGACAGGGAGGACTATGGCTACACCTTC. This sequence encodes CAISRSRDREDYGYTF.